A selection of T cell receptor beta chains follows, all from one sample in a study of blood T cell repertoires in COVID-19. The data were produced by immunoSEQ multiplex PCR, yet TCRdb's version contains in-frame clones alone and is incomplete. The sample holds 260,000 or so clones, 65% to 90% seen once. The specimen was PBMCs or T cells enriched from blood (not recorded which). The origin of the receptors is a man between 18 and 35 years old who had recovered from COVID-19. CDR3s leave out the opening cysteine and the closing phenylalanine or tryptophan. Fields, in order: J gene, V gene, CDR3 protein.

TRBJ2-5 TRBV11-3 ASSPLSGSRETQY
TRBJ1-2 TRBV6-1 ASSDSQGNPDGYT
TRBJ1-2 TRBV12-3/TRBV12-4 ASSRDSNYGYT
TRBJ2-5 TRBV5-1 ASSRRGNWRETQY
TRBJ1-6 TRBV6-5 ASSRTGTVDSPLH
TRBJ2-5 TRBV7-2 ASTQRGTQETQY
TRBJ2-5 TRBV27 ASSLSQGTSGVQETQY
TRBJ1-2 TRBV11-2 ASSLAGGGYT
TRBJ2-7 TRBV28 ASSTPDRGFITSGITYEQY
TRBJ2-5 TRBV9 ASSVGLAEQETQY
TRBJ2-2 TRBV13 ASTQEGLGGTGELF
TRBJ2-1 TRBV9 ASSVAGTSGSGEQF
TRBJ2-1 TRBV6-1 ASSESFQGGQDEQF
TRBJ1-2 TRBV6-5 ASSYVQGGRYGYT
TRBJ2-2 TRBV5-1 ASSWSSTATGELF
TRBJ2-1 TRBV29-1 SVEGTSGGADEQF
TRBJ1-4 TRBV25-1 ASTGPGGYREKLF
TRBJ1-1 TRBV29-1 SVETGNLVKAF
TRBJ1-2 TRBV25-1 ASSDHGGGHYGYT
TRBJ2-5 TRBV5-1 ASSWGRDRRETQY
TRBJ1-5 TRBV5-1 ASSTGSGDQPQH
TRBJ2-1 TRBV19 ASSITLPPYNEQF
TRBJ1-3 TRBV3-1/TRBV3-2 ASSSRGFSGNTIY
TRBJ2-5 TRBV15 ATSRAERAGETQY
TRBJ2-1 TRBV5-5 ASSYGGGSFYNEQF
TRBJ1-1 TRBV30 AWSVHGEGNTEAF
TRBJ2-3 TRBV14 ASSQDRGRTSAAWDTQY
TRBJ2-7 TRBV13 ASSPGQVGEQY
TRBJ1-5 TRBV27 ASSSEDSLSNQPQH
TRBJ1-1 TRBV5-4 ASRPGHSMNTEAF
TRBJ1-1 TRBV28 ASSPAQGGTEAF
TRBJ2-5 TRBV5-4 ASTSGGGWETQY
TRBJ1-5 TRBV6-1 ASSGIRGATNQPQH
TRBJ2-7 TRBV30 AGGTAYEQY
TRBJ2-1 TRBV28 ASSLPGQAKGNEQF
TRBJ2-3 TRBV11-2 ASSALVHSTDTQY
TRBJ1-6 TRBV27 ASSSRDRVIYSPLH
TRBJ1-1 TRBV3-1/TRBV3-2 ASSEGRYASAEAF
TRBJ2-5 TRBV6-2/TRBV6-3 ASSYPPKGPSQETQY
TRBJ2-1 TRBV7-9 ASSAFTSNEQF
TRBJ2-2 TRBV9 ASSVGTARNTGELF
TRBJ2-3 TRBV14 ASSQRQGLTDTQY
TRBJ2-6 TRBV10-3 AISLLDRGDGANVLT
TRBJ1-1 TRBV6-5 ASSQAGGHTEAF